This T cell receptor (beta chain) was captured in a study of CD8+ T cells in alopecia areata. The V gene end was trimmed by 7 bases and the J gene end by 2 bases; junction bases not matched to a gene: 7. The CDR3 spans 15 residues. From germline, CDR1 is MGHDK and CDR2 SYGVNS. TCR sequencing used cDNA made by reverse transcription of extracted RNA. Profiled with immunoSEQ multiplex PCR; TCRdb holds only in-frame clones, not every one. Of 110,000 or so clones in the sample, approximately 58% were seen once. Whole-study results and caveats: Patients displayed less clarity in TCR sharing than mice, a finding possibly related to HLA. Sequenced scalp T cells also include alphabeta T cells resident in normal skin.

Notes on this clone: The antigen remains unidentified.

The chain uses TRBV25-1 and TRBJ1-4; the match to TRBD1 covers 7 bases. This sequence was found in a human donor in good health. What was sequenced was CD4+ T cells sorted from blood. The CDR3 nucleotides read TGTGCCAGCACCGGACAGGACAGCACTAATGAAAAACTGTTTTTT. This gives the protein CASTGQDSTNEKLFF.